This T cell receptor beta chain is from a study of control samples from healthy donors and cancer patients (TCRdb year 2020). V sheds 10 bases and J sheds 3 bases, leaving 17 bases between their ends. Including the terminal cysteine and phenylalanine, the CDR3 comprises 14 residues. Only the CDR3 region is kept as DNA, spanning 42 bases read in frame from base 1. CDR1 and CDR2 are drawn from the germline V gene (reference sequence): SGHNT, YYREEE. Details on this clone: What this receptor recognizes is not known. The sample holds no much larger clone one base away, and base qualities are not on file.

Libraries were made using the immunoSEQ multiplex PCR assay. TCRdb re-hosts the immuneACCESS table, in-frame sequences only. Its copies lack some clones; in the studies checked, an unresolved V gene accounts for under half of them, and the cause for the rest is not known. A total of around 51,000 clones appear in this sample, around nine tenths of them only once. The leading ten clones occupy approximately 40% of the sample. This TCR was recovered from a man in his fifties with head and neck cancer. Sample: PBMCs. The rearranged segments are TRBV5-4 and TRBJ2-1; tentative D gene TRBD2, with 6 bases matching. For the CDR3, the sequence is CAGTRDSRYNEQFF. The DNA is TGTGCCGGGACCCGGGACTCTCGCTACAATGAGCAGTTCTTC.